This T cell receptor beta chain originates from a study of blood T cell repertoires in COVID-19. In the study overall: Whether acute or convalescent, the COVID-19 samples came from the United States, Italy and Spain. The cDNA or gDNA used as material had been derived from T cells, B-cell-depleted T cells, or PBMCs.

During active infection, Seattle patients enrolled and were then monitored through disease. Per the authors' pipeline: Nucleated cell counts were estimated from reference gene primer amplification. Clones were read by immunoSEQ multiplex PCR, and TCRdb kept only the in-frame ones, dropping some. That table supplies the V and J calls and clone size; D and trimming were determined from the DNA. Found here are 310,000 or so clones, 80% to 95% of them singletons; the top ten hold over 2%. The CDR3 is 16 amino acids. Germline V CDR1 and CDR2: MNHEY, SMNVEV (reference sequence). V lost 2 bases and J lost 10; bases outside the gene matches: 9.

V is TRBV27 and J is TRBJ1-6; 9 bases are a match to TRBD1. The sequence was obtained from a woman in her twenties or thirties with COVID-19, enrolled during active disease. What was sequenced was peripheral blood. The CDR3 protein is CASSLARGQGWSPLHF. Here the CDR3 DNA reads TGTGCCAGCAGTTTAGCCCGGGGACAGGGATGGTCACCCCTCCACTTT.